The next 27 T cell receptor beta chains were all read from a single sample in a study of cytomegalovirus exposure and HLA in healthy donors. 60 Vbeta and 13 Jbeta primers were used in PCR. Clones were read by immunoSEQ multiplex PCR, and TCRdb kept only the in-frame ones, dropping some. The data show some 150,000 clones, about four fifths seen once. The sequenced sample was PBMCs. These receptors were collected from a male donor in good health and CMV-seronegative.

V gene TRBV6-5 combines with J gene TRBJ1-2; TRBD1 matches at 9 bases. The CDR3 contains 13 residues. CDR1 MNHEY and CDR2 SVGAGI come from the germline V gene. After removal of 4 bases from V and 8 bases from J, the junction contained 5 bases not matched to a gene. This CDR3 is CASSFGQGRGYTF. CDR3 DNA sequence: TGTGCCAGCAGTTTCGGACAGGGGAGGGGCTACACCTTC.

The chain joins TRBV4-3 to TRBJ1-1; the D is unclear. CDR3 size: 14 residues. Germline V gene data show CDR1 as LGHNA and CDR2 as YSLEER. Trimming shortened V by 0 bases and J by 6 bases, and 11 bases separated the two germline ends. Here the CDR3 DNA reads TGCGCCAGCAGCCAAGATTTATATTCCTCTGAAGCTTTCTTT. Translating gives CASSQDLYSSEAFF.

As concerns this clone: Additional DNA sequences in this sample encode the identical CDR3. The rearrangement joins TRBV27 to TRBJ2-7, with TRBD1 matching over 8 bases. V lost 2 bases, J lost 3 bases, and 3 bases stayed unmatched. This CDR3 comprises 14 residues. The germline V gene encodes CDR1 MNHEY and CDR2 SMNVEV (reference sequence). The CDR3 nucleotides are TGTGCCAGCAGTTTAGGACAGGGCGGCTACGAGCAGTACTTC. Amino acid sequence: CASSLGQGGYEQYF.

This chain uses TRBV2 with TRBJ1-4; tentatively, D is TRBD1 (6 bases). The germline V gene encodes CDR1 SNHLY and CDR2 FYNNEI. V lost 5 bases to trimming and J lost 2 bases, with 6 bases between them. This CDR3 region has 13 residues. CDR3 protein: CASSTGTNEKLFF. The CDR3 region has the DNA TGTGCCAGCAGTACAGGGACTAATGAAAAACTGTTTTTT.

The chain uses TRBV13 and TRBJ2-7; 9 bases agree with TRBD1. CDR1 PRHDT and CDR2 FYEKMQ come from the germline V gene (reference sequence). The CDR3 has 15 amino acids. V shed 4 bases, J shed 1 base, and the junction held 5 bases outside the gene matches. CDR3 residues: CASSSPGQGSYEQYF. In DNA form, the CDR3 reads TGTGCCAGCAGCTCCCCCGGACAGGGGTCCTACGAGCAGTACTTC.

The chain combines TRBV6-4 with TRBJ2-3; 9 bases match TRBD2. After removal of 4 bases from V and 6 bases from J, the junction contained 8 bases not matched to a gene. CDR1 and CDR2 from the germline V gene are MRHNA and SNTAGT. CDR3 size: 15 residues. In DNA, the CDR3 is TGTGCCAGCAGTGCTCTTAGCGGGGGACGCGATACGCAGTATTTT. It is translated as CASSALSGGRDTQYF.

This chain uses TRBV7-6 with TRBJ1-1; D is unclear. CDR1 and CDR2 (germline): SGHVS, FNYEAQ. V was clipped by 2 bases and J by 3 bases, with 10 bases between them. The CDR3 extends over 14 amino acids. CDR3 amino acids: CASSLFSGDTEAFF. The CDR3, as DNA: TGTGCCAGCAGCTTATTCTCGGGTGACACTGAAGCTTTCTTT.

The rearrangement uses TRBV7-9 and TRBJ1-1; D gene unclear. The CDR3 runs to 16 residues. CDR1 and CDR2 (germline): SEHNR, FQNEAQ (reference sequence). With 7 bases removed from V and 1 base from J, the gap between germline ends came to 19 bases. As DNA, the CDR3 is TGTGCCAGCACCCTCAAGGTGGCCGGAGCGAACACTGAAGCTTTCTTT. Protein product: CASTLKVAGANTEAFF.

The V and J genes are TRBV6-5 and TRBJ2-5; 11 nucleotides align to TRBD2. The length of the CDR3 is 14 residues. V trimming: 2 bases; J trimming: 4 bases; junction bases outside the gene matches: 0. From germline, CDR1 is MNHEY and CDR2 SVGAGI. This CDR3 reads CASSYLAGGETQYF. The CDR3 DNA follows: TGTGCCAGCAGTTACCTAGCGGGGGGAGAGACCCAGTACTTC.

In its sample, this clone was seen a few times. V usage is TRBV30 and J usage is TRBJ1-6; 9 nucleotides match TRBD1. The V segment lost 2 bases and the J segment 10 bases; nucleotides outside the gene matches: 12. The CDR3 is made up of 16 amino acids. The germline gives CDR1 GTSNPN, CDR2 SVGIG (reference sequence). The CDR3 reads CAWSFPQGALDSPLHF. In nucleotides, the CDR3 is TGTGCCTGGAGTTTTCCACAGGGGGCTCTTGACTCACCCCTCCACTTT.

In its sample, this clone was seen a few times. The chain recombines TRBV5-6 with TRBJ1-4; tentatively, D is TRBD1 (6 bases). V lost 4 bases and J lost 7, with 17 bases in between. This CDR3 comprises 15 residues. CDR1 and CDR2 (germline): SGHDT, YYEEEE. The CDR3 sequence is CASSASSGAVEKLFF. Written as DNA, the CDR3 is TGTGCCAGCAGCGCATCCTCAGGGGCGGTTGAAAAACTGTTTTTT.

The genes are TRBV5-5 and TRBJ1-2, with D possibly matching TRBD1 (6 bases). Germline values: CDR1 SGHKS, CDR2 YYEKEE (reference sequence). The V gene lost 4 bases and the J gene lost 4 bases, with 11 bases spanning the gap. The CDR3 totals 13 residues. CDR3 DNA: TGTGCCAGCAGCCCGCGAGGGGGCTATGGCTACACCTTC. Amino acid sequence: CASSPRGGYGYTF.

The chain is built from TRBV5-6 and TRBJ1-3; TRBD1 is a possible D gene (5 bases). This CDR3 comprises 16 residues. The germline V and J ends were trimmed by 4 bases and 0 bases, with 14 bases remaining between them. In germline, CDR1 is SGHDT, CDR2 YYEEEE. The CDR3 DNA follows: TGTGCCAGCAGCACGTCGACAGCTCCCTCTGGAAACACCATATATTTT. This gives the protein CASSTSTAPSGNTIYF.

The chain links TRBV5-1 to TRBJ2-5; TRBD2 agrees at 8 bases. Germline V lookup: CDR1 SGHRS, CDR2 YFSETQ. The trim removed 1 base at V and 4 bases at J, leaving 18 bases unmatched. There are 19 residues in the CDR3. CDR3 loop: CASSLTGGTIAVRGETQYF. For the CDR3, the DNA is TGCGCCAGCAGCTTGACGGGGGGGACGATCGCCGTTAGGGGAGAGACCCAGTACTTC.

This chain connects TRBV7-2 to TRBJ1-2; the match to TRBD1 covers 9 bases. The germline gives CDR1 SGHTA, CDR2 FQGNSA. The CDR3 runs 14 residues. The V segment lost 5 bases and the J segment 5 bases; nucleotides outside the gene matches: 6. CDR3 amino acids: CASSPSGTGYGYTF. The CDR3 DNA sequence: TGTGCCAGCAGCCCCAGTGGGACAGGGTATGGCTACACCTTC.

The CDR3 region has the DNA TGCAGTGCTAGAGTTACGGGGGAGCAGTACTTC. Translating gives CSARVTGEQYF. The chain couples TRBV20-1 to TRBJ2-7, with D perhaps matching TRBD2 (5 bases). This CDR3 has 11 amino acids. Trimming took off 1 base at V and 7 bases at J, with 8 bases between the two ends. Germline CDR1 and CDR2: DFQATT and SNEGSKA (reference sequence).

This clone was observed a few times. V and J are TRBV5-4 and TRBJ1-1, with 7 bases fitting TRBD1. V was clipped by 0 bases and J by 3 bases; unmatched bases: 2. Germline-derived CDR1 and CDR2 are SGHNT and YYREEE (reference sequence). The CDR3 has 14 amino acids. Here the CDR3 DNA reads TGTGCCAGCAGCTTGGCAGGGGGGCACACTGAAGCTTTCTTT. Translation: CASSLAGGHTEAFF.

This clone was found a few times. This chain links TRBV9 with TRBJ1-6; 7 positions match TRBD1. J gave up 8 bases and V 0 bases, and 5 bases lay outside the gene matches. Germline CDR1 reads SGDLS; CDR2 reads YYNGEE. The CDR3 extends over 15 amino acids. This CDR3 reads CASSVDNRGDSPLHF. In DNA form, the CDR3 reads TGTGCCAGCAGCGTAGATAACAGGGGTGATTCACCCCTCCACTTT. Complete variable domain (other parts from reference TRBV9 and TRBJ1-6): DSGVTQTPKHLITATGQRVTLRCSPRSGDLSVYWYQQSLDQGLQFLIQYYNGEERAKGNILERFSAQQFPDLHSELNLSSLELGDSALYFCASSVDNRGDSPLHFGNGTRLTVT.

The J gene is TRBJ2-5, the V gene TRBV25-1; D unclear. The germline V and J ends were trimmed by 3 bases and 4 bases, with 15 bases remaining between them. CDR3 length equals 15 residues. Germline V gene sequence: CDR1 MGHDK, CDR2 SYGVNS. This CDR3 is CASSDAHTAGETQYF. The CDR3 DNA reads as TGTGCCAGCAGTGATGCCCATACGGCAGGAGAGACCCAGTACTTC.

This clone was recorded once. The V and J genes are TRBV27 and TRBJ2-5; D remains ambiguous. V was trimmed by 5 bases and J by 2 bases, leaving 15 bases between them. Germline V gene data show CDR1 as MNHEY and CDR2 as SMNVEV (reference sequence). CDR3 length equals 15 residues. The CDR3 is CASSPLLERQETQYF. The CDR3 nucleotides are TGTGCCAGCAGTCCCCTCCTTGAACGGCAAGAGACCCAGTACTTC.

The V and J genes are TRBV4-1 and TRBJ2-1; 8 nucleotides agree with TRBD2. The junction had 13 bases not matched to a gene; V was cut back by 1 base and J by 8 bases. From germline, CDR1 is MGHRA and CDR2 YSYEKL. The CDR3 length is 17 residues. The DNA of the CDR3 is TGCGCCAGCAGCCAAGGATTAGCGGGGTTCCAAGCCCATGAGCAGTTCTTC. Translating gives CASSQGLAGFQAHEQFF.

V is TRBV2 and J is TRBJ1-6, with 7 bases fitting TRBD1. Trimming removed 6 bases from V and 11 bases from J; junction bases left unmatched: 10. The CDR3 loop spans 14 amino acids. The V gene's germline CDR1 is SNHLY and CDR2 FYNNEI. This CDR3 is CASSGDSVGPPLHF. The CDR3 DNA follows: TGTGCCAGCAGCGGGGACAGTGTTGGGCCACCCCTCCACTTT.

J is TRBJ1-1 and V is TRBV7-9; 9 positions match TRBD1. V shed 5 bases, J shed 5 bases, and the junction held 12 bases outside the gene matches. CDR1 and CDR2 from the germline V gene are SEHNR and FQNEAQ (reference sequence). The CDR3 covers 16 residues. The CDR3 is CASSGPYRDRETEAFF. CDR3 coding DNA: TGTGCCAGCAGCGGCCCCTACCGGGACAGGGAAACTGAAGCTTTCTTT. The full variable domain, rest sourced from reference TRBV7-9 and TRBJ1-1, is DTGVSQNPRHKITKRGQNVTFRCDPISEHNRLYWYRQTLGQGPEFLTYFQNEAQLEKSRLLSDRFSAERPKGSFSTLEIQRTEQGDSAMYLCASSGPYRDRETEAFFGQGTRLTVV.

The chain employs TRBV21-1 and TRBJ1-5. TRBV21-1 is tagged as a pseudogene. The CDR3 totals 16 residues. The CDR3 region has the DNA TGTGCCAGCAGCAAAGAGGAGGCGTATAGCAATCAGCCCCAGCATTTT. Translation gives CASSKEEAYSNQPQHF.

This chain joins TRBV29-1 and TRBJ2-1, with D possibly matching TRBD1 (5 bases). V was pared by 5 bases and J by 0 bases, with 8 bases between. The CDR3 length is 13 residues. Germline V CDR1 and CDR2: SQVTM, ANQGSEA. The DNA of the CDR3 is TGCAGCGTTTACAGGTTCTCCTACAATGAGCAGTTCTTC. Protein: CSVYRFSYNEQFF.

The chain joins TRBV9 to TRBJ2-3, with 8 bases identical to TRBD2. The CDR3 runs to 15 residues. V was pared by 0 bases and J by 3 bases, with 3 bases of the junction left unmatched. Germline V gene sequence: CDR1 SGDLS, CDR2 YYNGEE. As DNA, the CDR3 is TGTGCCAGCAGCGTAGGACTAGCGACGACAGATACGCAGTATTTT. Translation gives CASSVGLATTDTQYF.

This chain connects TRBV25-1 to TRBJ1-5; TRBD1 is a possible D gene (6 bases). Germline CDR1 reads MGHDK; CDR2 reads SYGVNS. Trimming left V 6 bases short and J 7 bases short, with 16 bases between. There are 14 residues in the CDR3. The CDR3 spells CASRATGSDQPQHF. Written as DNA, the CDR3 is TGTGCCAGCAGGGCCACAGGGTCTGACCAGCCCCAGCATTTT.